The entry below gives a single T cell receptor beta chain sequence along with its context. The source of the sample is a study of technical replicates of blood from several donors. Looked up from germline, CDR1 is GTSNPN and CDR2 is SVGIG (reference sequence). The CDR3 sequence is 14 residues long. After removal of 7 bases from V and 4 bases from J, the junction contained 11 bases not matched to a gene. Using immunoSEQ multiplex PCR, the repertoire was profiled, and TCRdb retains in-frame clones only, with some absent. The sample has approximately 74,000 clones; more than 95% are singletons. The sequenced sample was T cells isolated from PBMCs. This chain links TRBV30 with TRBJ2-7; 9 bases align to TRBD1. The sequence was obtained from a human donor in good health. As DNA, the CDR3 is TGTGCCTCATCGCCGGGACAGGGTATTTACGAGCAGTACTTC. This codes for CASSPGQGIYEQYF.